This TCR beta chain was recovered during a study of shared clonotypes between healthy human individuals. Donors were Caucasian adults residing in Nashville, Tennessee, USA. This clone was counted once. Each subset's genomic DNA was shared equally among a number of immunoSEQ plates. Clones were read by immunoSEQ multiplex PCR, and TCRdb kept only the in-frame ones, dropping some. The data hold fewer than 650,000 clones, with about 79% observed a single time. Sequenced material: PBMCs. The sequence was collected from a woman aged 40 to 50 in good health. Some clones in this sample may be carry-over from other donors' samples.

CDR3 DNA: TGTGCCAGCTCACCACGGGGGACTAATGAAAAACTGTTTTTT. Residues: CASSPRGTNEKLFF. The genes are TRBV18 and TRBJ1-4; a weak D match, TRBD1 (5 bases). This CDR3 region has 14 residues. Germline V lookup: CDR1 KGHSH, CDR2 LQKENI. Trimming left V 1 base short and J 2 bases short, with 5 bases between.